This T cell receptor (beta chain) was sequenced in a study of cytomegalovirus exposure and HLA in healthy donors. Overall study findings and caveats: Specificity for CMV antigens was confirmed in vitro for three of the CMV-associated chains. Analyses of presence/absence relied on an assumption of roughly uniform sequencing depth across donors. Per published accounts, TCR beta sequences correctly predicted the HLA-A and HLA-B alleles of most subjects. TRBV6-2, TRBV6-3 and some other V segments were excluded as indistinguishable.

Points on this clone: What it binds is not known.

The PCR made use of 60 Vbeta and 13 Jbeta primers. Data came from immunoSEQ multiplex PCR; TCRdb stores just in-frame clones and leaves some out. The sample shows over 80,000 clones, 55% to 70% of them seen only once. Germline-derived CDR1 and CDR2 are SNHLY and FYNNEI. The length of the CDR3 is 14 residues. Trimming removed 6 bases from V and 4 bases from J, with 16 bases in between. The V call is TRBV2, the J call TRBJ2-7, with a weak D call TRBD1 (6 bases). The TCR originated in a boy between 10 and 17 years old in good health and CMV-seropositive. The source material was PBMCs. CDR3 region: CASRPQGSDYEQYF. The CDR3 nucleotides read TGTGCCAGCAGGCCACAGGGTTCGGATTACGAGCAGTACTTC. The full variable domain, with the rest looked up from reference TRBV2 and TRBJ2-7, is EPEVTQTPSHQVTQMGQEVILRCVPISNHLYFYWYRQILGQKVEFLVSFYNNEISEKSEIFDDQFSVERPDGSNFTLKIRSTKLEDSAMYFCASRPQGSDYEQYFGPGTRLTVT.